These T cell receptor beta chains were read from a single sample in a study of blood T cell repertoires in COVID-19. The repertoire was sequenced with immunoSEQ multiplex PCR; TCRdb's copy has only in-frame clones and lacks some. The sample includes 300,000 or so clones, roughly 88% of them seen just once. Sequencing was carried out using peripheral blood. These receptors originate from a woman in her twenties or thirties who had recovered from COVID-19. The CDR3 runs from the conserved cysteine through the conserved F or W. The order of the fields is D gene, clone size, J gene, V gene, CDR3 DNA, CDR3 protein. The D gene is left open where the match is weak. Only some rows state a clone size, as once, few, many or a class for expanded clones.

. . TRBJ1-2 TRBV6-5 TGTGCCAGCAGTCCCTCCCCCGGGACACCGTATGGCTACACCTTC CASSPSPGTPYGYTF
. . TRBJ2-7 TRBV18 TGTGCCAGCTCACCGGACAATTTTTACGAGCAGTACTTC CASSPDNFYEQYF
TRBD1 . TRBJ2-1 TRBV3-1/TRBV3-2 TGTGCCAGCAGCCGGGACAGAACGTACAATGAGCAGTTCTTC CASSRDRTYNEQFF
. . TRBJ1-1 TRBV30 TGTGCCGGGGGGGCGGGGGCTAACACTGAAGCTTTCTTT CAGGAGANTEAFF
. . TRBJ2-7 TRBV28 TGTGCCAGCCGAGAACCGGACAGCTACGAGCAGTACTTC CASREPDSYEQYF
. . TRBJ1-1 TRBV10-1 TGCGCCAGCAGCCCTCCTTATCAGGTCTACACTGAAGCTTTCTTT CASSPPYQVYTEAFF
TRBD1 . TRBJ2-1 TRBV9 TGTGCCAGCAGCGTAGACAGGGGAAACAATGAGCAGTTCTTC CASSVDRGNNEQFF
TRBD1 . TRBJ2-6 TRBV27 TGTGCCAGCAGTTTCGGACAGGGTCCCTCTGGGGCCAACGTCCTGACTTTC CASSFGQGPSGANVLTF
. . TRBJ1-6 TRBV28 TGTGCCAGCAGTTTAGGGCAGGGTCATAATTCACCCCTCCACTTT CASSLGQGHNSPLHF
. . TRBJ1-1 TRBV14 TGTGCCAGCAGCCCAGGGGCAGGTCTTAACACTGAAGCTTTCTTT CASSPGAGLNTEAFF
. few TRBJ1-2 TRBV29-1 TGCAGCGTTGAGGAGGACGAGGGAATCTATGGCTACACCTTC CSVEEDEGIYGYTF
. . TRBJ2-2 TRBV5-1 TGCGCCAGCAGAAGGACAGCTACGAACACCGGGGAGCTGTTTTTT CASRRTATNTGELFF
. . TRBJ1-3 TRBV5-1 TGCGCCAGCACCCCTACAGGCTCTGGAAACACCATATATTTT CASTPTGSGNTIYF
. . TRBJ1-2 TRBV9 TGTGCCAGCAGCGCGTCAGCGGCTAACTATGGCTACACCTTC CASSASAANYGYTF
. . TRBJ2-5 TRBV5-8 TGTGCCAGCAGCTTGTATCCAGGGCTAGAGACCCAGTACTTC CASSLYPGLETQYF
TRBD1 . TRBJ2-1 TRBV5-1 TGCGCCAGCAGCCGGGGACAGGGGGATTACAATGAGCAGTTCTTC CASSRGQGDYNEQFF
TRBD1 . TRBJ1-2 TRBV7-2 TGTGCCAGCAGCTCAGCCGGGACAGCTTGGAGCTATGGCTACACCTTC CASSSAGTAWSYGYTF
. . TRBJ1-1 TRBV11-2 TGTGCCAGCCGTAGGGGCCTGGACACTGAAGCTTTCTTT CASRRGLDTEAFF
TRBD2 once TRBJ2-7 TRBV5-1 TGCGCCAGCAGCTTGGCCGGGGGGGCTTACGAGCAGTACTTC CASSLAGGAYEQYF
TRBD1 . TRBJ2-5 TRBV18 TGTGCCAGCTCACCGCCCCGGACAGGGGCCCGGGAGACCCAGTACTTC CASSPPRTGARETQYF
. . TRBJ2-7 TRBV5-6 TGTGCCAGCAGACAGGGTTCAGGCTACGAGCAGTACTTC CASRQGSGYEQYF
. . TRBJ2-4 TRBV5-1 TGCGCCAGCAGCTCGAATACTCAAAACATTCAGTACTTC CASSSNTQNIQYF
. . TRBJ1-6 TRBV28 TGTGCCAGCAGTTTTGGGCTAGTGGTCCGCGGGTCACCCCTCCACTTT CASSFGLVVRGSPLHF
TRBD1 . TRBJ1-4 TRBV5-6 TGTGCCAGCAGCTTTACAGGGGGCTTTGAAAAACTGTTTTTT CASSFTGGFEKLFF
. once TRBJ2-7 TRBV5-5 TGTGCCAGCAGCGCGGACGAGCAGTACTTC CASSADEQYF
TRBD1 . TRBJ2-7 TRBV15 TGTGCCACCAGCCCCTCCGGGGCAGGGGGAACCTACGAGCAGTACTTC CATSPSGAGGTYEQYF
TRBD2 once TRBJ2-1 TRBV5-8 TGTGCCAGCAGCAAGACTAGCGGACACTACAATGAGCAGTTCTTC CASSKTSGHYNEQFF
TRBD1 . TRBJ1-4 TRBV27 TGTGCCAGCAGTCCACAGGGGTTTAATGAAAAACTGTTTTTT CASSPQGFNEKLFF
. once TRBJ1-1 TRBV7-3 TGTGCCAGCAGCACAGTGGGAGGGAACACTGAAGCTTTCTTT CASSTVGGNTEAFF
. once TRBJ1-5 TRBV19 TGTGCCAGTGGGGGGGTGGGTGCGCCCCAGCATTTT CASGGVGAPQHF